What follows are 25 T cell receptor beta chains derived from one specimen sequenced in a study of T cell responses to AZD1222 COVID-19 vaccine. TCRdb keeps only in-frame clones here, not all; method: immunoSEQ multiplex PCR. Of some 150,000 clones in the sample, 89% were seen once. Sample: peripheral blood, taken on day 0 of AZD1222 vaccination. Receptors originate from an adult in good health.

This sequence joins TRBV5-6 and TRBJ2-1, with TRBD1 as a possible D gene (5 bases). This CDR3 is 12 amino acids long. The germline V gene encodes CDR1 SGHDT and CDR2 YYEEEE. V was clipped by 4 bases and J by 8 bases, with 10 bases between them. CDR3 sequence (DNA): TGTGCCAGCAGCATGCAGGGTGATGAGCAGTTCTTC. Residues: CASSMQGDEQFF.

This chain joins TRBV29-1 and TRBJ2-5, with a possible D match to TRBD2 (6 bases). The CDR3 extends over 12 amino acids. CDR1 and CDR2 (germline): SQVTM, ANQGSEA. V lost 4 bases, J lost 3 bases, and 9 bases lay in between. The CDR3 DNA follows: TGCAGCGTTGGAGGACTAAAAGAGACCCAGTACTTC. Its protein is CSVGGLKETQYF.

The chain employs TRBV6-5 and TRBJ1-2; D might be TRBD1 (5 bases). There are 14 residues in the CDR3. Trimming pared 5 bases from V and 7 bases from J, leaving 17 bases between. CDR1 and CDR2 (germline): MNHEY, SVGAGI. The CDR3 here is CASSTRDGWSGYTF. The CDR3 DNA reads as TGTGCCAGCAGTACCAGGGACGGGTGGAGTGGCTACACCTTC.

Only a few counts were recorded for this clone. V and J are TRBV19 and TRBJ2-7; a weak D match, TRBD2 (5 bases). CDR1 LNHDA and CDR2 SQIVND come from the germline V gene (reference sequence). Trimming pared 7 bases from V and 0 bases from J, leaving 13 bases between. The CDR3 extends over 14 amino acids. The CDR3 region has the DNA TGTGCCAGTACCCAATCTGGGAGCTCCTACGAGCAGTACTTC. Translation: CASTQSGSSYEQYF.

The CDR3 coding sequence is TGTGCCAGCAGAGTCCCGGGACAGCGGACCGGGGAGCTGTTTTTT. It specifies CASRVPGQRTGELFF. This chain links TRBV7-9 with TRBJ2-2, with TRBD1 identical over 7 bases. The CDR3 spans 15 residues. V lost 6 bases, J lost 5 bases, and 9 bases stayed unmatched. The germline gives CDR1 SEHNR, CDR2 FQNEAQ (reference sequence).

The chain combines TRBV19 with TRBJ1-4; 7 bases match TRBD1. From germline, CDR1 is LNHDA and CDR2 SQIVND (reference sequence). Trimming took 4 bases from V and 5 from J; bases not matched to a gene: 7. The CDR3 has 15 amino acids. The CDR3 loop is CASSNRGLGNEKLFF. CDR3 DNA: TGTGCCAGTAGTAACAGGGGTTTGGGAAATGAAAAACTGTTTTTT.

This chain uses TRBV11-2 with TRBJ2-5; 14 bases agree with TRBD2. This CDR3 is built from 17 residues. V lost 3 bases and J lost 5; bases outside the gene matches: 8. Germline CDR1 SGHAT, CDR2 FQNNGV. This chain's CDR3 is CASSLGTSGRGRETQYF. The CDR3 DNA reads TGTGCCAGCAGCTTGGGGACTAGCGGGAGAGGGCGGGAGACCCAGTACTTC.

V is TRBV12-3 or TRBV12-4 and J is TRBJ1-5; D is unclear. V dropped 6 bases and J dropped 6 bases, with 12 bases sitting between them. The CDR3 covers 13 residues. CDR3 bases: TGTGCCAGCAGCAATGGTGGCGTTCAGCCCCAGCATTTT. Encoded protein: CASSNGGVQPQHF.

The rearrangement uses TRBV14 and TRBJ1-6, with a tentative D call TRBD1 (6 bases). V was shortened by 0 bases and J by 10 bases, with 16 bases between the two germline ends. In germline, CDR1 is SGHDN, CDR2 FVKESK. The CDR3 runs 16 residues. The CDR3 region has the DNA TGTGCCAGCAGCCAAGATTGGGGGGCGTGGGGGTCACCCCTCCACTTT. It is translated as CASSQDWGAWGSPLHF.

The chain links TRBV5-4 to TRBJ1-2; TRBD1 aligns across 7 bases. V gave up 7 bases and J gave up 2 bases; unmatched junction bases: 11. CDR1 and CDR2 from the germline V gene are SGHNT and YYREEE (reference sequence). This CDR3 is 15 amino acids long. CDR3 nucleotide sequence: TGTGCCAGCGCAACCCCCGGGACAGAGAACTATGGCTACACCTTC. Its translation: CASATPGTENYGYTF.

This chain connects TRBV7-2 to TRBJ2-7; 11 nucleotides match TRBD2. V shed 5 bases, J shed 0 bases, and the junction held 9 bases outside the gene matches. The CDR3 length is 17 residues. Germline-derived CDR1 and CDR2 are SGHTA and FQGNSA. The CDR3 DNA reads TGTGCCAGCAGCCTCGGGACTAGCGGCTCTTTCTCCTACGAGCAGTACTTC. It translates to CASSLGTSGSFSYEQYF.

This rearrangement joins TRBV29-1 to TRBJ2-7, with D possibly TRBD2 on 5 matching bases. Germline V lookup: CDR1 SQVTM, CDR2 ANQGSEA. The CDR3 is 12 amino acids. The V end lost 3 bases, the J end lost 5 bases, and 11 bases lay between the germline ends. The CDR3 DNA sequence: TGCAGCGTTGATTCGGGGTCCCACGAGCAGTACTTC. This sequence encodes CSVDSGSHEQYF.

The gene calls are TRBV11-2 and TRBJ1-2, with 9 bases identical to TRBD1. From germline, CDR1 is SGHAT and CDR2 FQNNGV. The CDR3 has 15 amino acids. V shed 5 bases, J shed 3 bases, and the junction held 7 bases outside the gene matches. CDR3 nucleotide sequence: TGTGCCAGCAGCAACCGGGACAGGGCAGACTATGGCTACACCTTC. This sequence encodes CASSNRDRADYGYTF.

This clone is a singleton in its sample. This sequence joins TRBV15 and TRBJ1-1; D gene unclear. Germline assignment: CDR1 LNHNV and CDR2 YYDKDF (reference sequence). V lost 4 bases and J lost 6, with 12 bases in between. This CDR3 is 13 amino acids long. The CDR3 DNA is TGTGCCACCAGCAAGGGAGCAGGACCTGAAGCTTTCTTT. Translation gives CATSKGAGPEAFF.

About this clone itself: Additional DNA sequences in this sample encode the identical CDR3. The chain employs TRBV27 and TRBJ2-7, with 10 bases aligning to TRBD2. CDR1 and CDR2 (germline): MNHEY, SMNVEV (reference sequence). The V gene end was trimmed by 4 bases and the J gene end by 4 bases; junction bases not matched to a gene: 1. CDR3 length: 13 residues. This CDR3 reads CASSSSGSYEQYF. The CDR3 DNA reads TGTGCCAGCAGTTCTAGCGGGAGTTACGAGCAGTACTTC.

V gene TRBV7-8 combines with J gene TRBJ1-6; D gene uncertain. This CDR3 region has 16 residues. The V and J ends lost 3 bases and 7 bases respectively, with 16 bases between them. The germline V gene encodes CDR1 SGHVS and CDR2 FQNEAQ. The CDR3 coding sequence is TGTGCCAGCAGCTTTAACAGTCCTCAAGGGAATTCACCCCTCCACTTT. The encoded protein is CASSFNSPQGNSPLHF.

This clone was recorded only once. The chain uses TRBV28 and TRBJ2-7; 10 nucleotides align to TRBD2. V gave up 4 bases and J gave up 4 bases; unmatched junction bases: 4. The CDR3 is made up of 14 amino acids. The germline V gene encodes CDR1 MDHEN and CDR2 SYDVKM. DNA for the CDR3: TGTGCCAGCAGTTACCGTAGCGGGAGGTACGAGCAGTACTTC. The encoded protein is CASSYRSGRYEQYF.

The chain has TRBV30 and TRBJ1-6; D is unclear. Germline CDR1 is GTSNPN and CDR2 is SVGIG (reference sequence). Trimming removed 3 bases at V and 0 bases at J, with 3 bases between. The CDR3 extends over 13 amino acids. CDR3 coding DNA: TGTGCCTGGAGCAACTCCTATAATTCACCCCTCCACTTT. Translating gives CAWSNSYNSPLHF.

The chain has TRBV9 and TRBJ1-3; D is uncertain. V gave up 3 bases and J gave up 1 base, with 11 bases separating them. The length of the CDR3 is 15 residues. The V gene's germline CDR1 is SGDLS and CDR2 YYNGEE. In nucleotides, the CDR3 is TGTGCCAGCAGCGCGTATAGCGGATCTGGAAACACCATATATTTT. It translates to CASSAYSGSGNTIYF.

This chain connects TRBV5-8 to TRBJ1-5; 11 positions agree with TRBD1. The germline V gene encodes CDR1 SGHTS and CDR2 YDEGEE. V gave up 5 bases and J gave up 0 bases; unmatched junction bases: 1. This CDR3 is 15 amino acids long. The CDR3 sequence: CASRGQGGSNQPQHF. The CDR3, as DNA: TGTGCCAGCAGGGGACAGGGGGGTAGCAATCAGCCCCAGCATTTT.

The V and J genes are TRBV5-4 and TRBJ1-4; the D is unclear. This CDR3 is built from 13 residues. V was clipped by 1 base and J by 7 bases, with 8 bases between them. Per the germline V gene, CDR1 is SGHNT and CDR2 is YYREEE (reference sequence). CDR3 nucleotide sequence: TGTGCCAGCAGCTTGTTACCCGGTGAAAAACTGTTTTTT. Encoded protein: CASSLLPGEKLFF. Full variable domain (remainder filled in from reference TRBV5-4 and TRBJ1-4): ETGVTQSPTHLIKTRGQQVTLRCSSQSGHNTVSWYQQALGQGPQFIFQYYREEENGRGNFPPRFSGLQFPNYSSELNVNALELDDSALYLCASSLLPGEKLFFGSGTQLSVL.

A single count supports this clone. The V call is TRBV6-5, the J call TRBJ1-2, with unresolved D. This CDR3 has 13 residues. V was cut by 4 bases and J by 5 bases, with 11 bases left in between. Looked up from germline, CDR1 is MNHEY and CDR2 is SVGAGI. In nucleotides, the CDR3 is TGTGCCAGCAGTTTTCGGGAGGGTTATGGCTACACCTTC. Translation gives CASSFREGYGYTF.

The chain combines TRBV2 with TRBJ1-3, with 7 bases lining up with TRBD1. Germline V gene lookup returns CDR1 SNHLY and CDR2 FYNNEI. Unmatched junction bases numbered 7, after V lost 6 bases and J lost 8 bases. This CDR3 region has 13 residues. In DNA form, the CDR3 reads TGTGCCAGCAGAGAGACAGGGACAGACACCATATATTTT. Protein product: CASRETGTDTIYF.

The CDR3 DNA reads TGTGCCAGTAGGATCCCCGGGAAGGGAGGTGGACTAGCGTCGTATGAGCAGTTCTTC. It codes for CASRIPGKGGGLASYEQFF. The chain joins TRBV19 to TRBJ2-1; TRBD2 aligns across 9 bases. CDR3 length: 19 amino acids. J lost 8 bases, V lost 6 bases, and 23 bases had no gene match. Per germline, CDR1 LNHDA and CDR2 SQIVND (reference sequence).

The chain carries TRBV18 and TRBJ2-2; TRBD1 matches 7 bases. Germline V gene sequence: CDR1 KGHSH, CDR2 LQKENI. V lost 1 base to trimming and J lost 4 bases; unmatched junction nucleotides: 9. The CDR3 is 17 residues long. The DNA for the CDR3 is TGTGCCAGCTCACCACTTCCCGGACAGGCTTTCACCGGGGAGCTGTTTTTT. This encodes CASSPLPGQAFTGELFF.